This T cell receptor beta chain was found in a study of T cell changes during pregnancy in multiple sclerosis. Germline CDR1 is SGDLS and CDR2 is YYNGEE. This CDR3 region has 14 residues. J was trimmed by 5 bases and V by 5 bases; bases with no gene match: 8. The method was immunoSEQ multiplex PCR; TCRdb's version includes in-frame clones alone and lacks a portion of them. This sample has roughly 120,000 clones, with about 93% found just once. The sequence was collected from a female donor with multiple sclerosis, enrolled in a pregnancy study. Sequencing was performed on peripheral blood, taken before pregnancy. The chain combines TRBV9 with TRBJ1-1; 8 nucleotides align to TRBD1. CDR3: CASSSSGGATEAFF. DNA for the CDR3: TGTGCCAGCAGTAGTTCAGGGGGCGCGACTGAAGCTTTCTTT. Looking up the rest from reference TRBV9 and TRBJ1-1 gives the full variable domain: DSGVTQTPKHLITATGQRVTLRCSPRSGDLSVYWYQQSLDQGLQFLIQYYNGEERAKGNILERFSAQQFPDLHSELNLSSLELGDSALYFCASSSSGGATEAFFGQGTRLTVV.